This paragraph covers one T cell receptor beta chain sequence. Its antigen is unknown. These data originate in a study of T cell responses to AZD1222 COVID-19 vaccine. Assay used: immunoSEQ multiplex PCR; TCRdb lists only in-frame clones, some missing. The sample contains around 160,000 clones, 89% of which appear only once. Study results and limitations: CD4 TCRs linked to vaccination spanned spike, dominating at 160-218 and 743-854.

With 2 bases removed from V and 3 bases from J, the gap between germline ends came to 5 bases. CDR3 length equals 13 residues. The gene calls are TRBV12-3 or TRBV12-4 and TRBJ1-5; no clear D. The receptor comes from an adult in good health. Source: peripheral blood, taken on day 0 of AZD1222 vaccination. CDR3 DNA sequence: TGTGCCAGCAGTTTAACGCCCAATCAGCCCCAGCATTTT. This gives the protein CASSLTPNQPQHF.